This TCR beta chain came from a study of T cells in Graves' hyperthyroidism and ophthalmopathy. Broader study findings: Also found in blood were most expanded thyroid clonotypes above 0.001.

As concerns this clonotype: The target antigen is unknown.

Amplified TCR beta CDR3 regions came from RNA transcripts. The primer set for the first-round RT-PCR of the TCR CDR3 was HTBI. TCRdb ran MiXCR on the multiplex PCR reads and lists one entry per CDR3 protein. This sample has about 250,000 distinct CDR3 sequences, with 24% found just once. The CDR3 has 14 residues. Germline CDR1 and CDR2: GTSNPN and SVGIG (reference sequence). V dropped 0 bases and J dropped 6 bases, with 12 bases sitting between them. Criteria for exclusion of patients were uncontrolled infection, other autoimmune disease, pregnancy or lactation. The sequence derives from a middle-aged woman with Graves' ophthalmopathy. Source material: blood. The V gene is TRBV30, the J gene TRBJ1-5; weak D call: TRBD1 (6 bases). CDR3 in DNA: TGTGCCTGGAGTGTTCTACAGGGTGGTCAGCCCCAGCATTTT. Its translation is CAWSVLQGGQPQHF.